This TCR beta chain was sequenced for a study of a mutant IDH1 vaccine in newly diagnosed glioma (dated by TCRdb to about 2021). For the study in its entirety: Across visits V03 through V10, patients got a total of eight vaccinations, given in weeks 1, 3, 5, 7, 11, 15, 19 and 23. Vaccination began 4-6 weeks after radiotherapy alone, or alongside temozolomide cycles in the chemotherapy-containing groups. Of the approximately 35 treated patients, around 60% were male and around 40% were female, and the mean age was around 40 years. Before enrollment, patients had received standard therapy of radiotherapy alone, temozolomide alone, or radiochemotherapy with temozolomide; most received the combination. Peripheral blood was collected at six visits: V03 (baseline), V05, V07, V10, V12 and V13. Longitudinal TCRB deep sequencing was done for 25 treated patients, wherever samples were available for exploratory analyses.

Libraries were constructed by the immunoSEQ multiplex PCR assay. The hsTCRB Kit was used according to the manufacturer's protocol to amplify rearranged TCR beta chain sequences. Sequencing of TCRB libraries was carried out on an Illumina MiSeq. In the original analysis: The proprietary platform of the kit vendor was used for demultiplexing, trimming and gene mapping. The table was pulled from immuneACCESS by TCRdb, which kept in-frame rearrangements only. Such tables lose some clones; where checked, under half of the loss comes from unresolved V genes, and the rest has no known cause. V and J calls and clone size follow that table, whereas D and trimming were derived from the DNA. Within this sample are more than 25,000 clones, with roughly 90% of them counted one time only. The ten largest clones take up around a fifth of the sample. Taken from the germline V gene, the CDR1 and CDR2 loops are MNHEY and SVGAGI. Reading from cysteine to phenylalanine, the CDR3 counts 13 amino acids. Just the 39-base CDR3 DNA is kept, in frame starting at base 1. V and J are trimmed by 5 bases and 5 bases, and the gene matches miss 6 bases of the junction.

This sample's time point label indicates: week 5, during vaccination. Each vaccine dose was 300 ug of a 20-mer mutant IDH1 peptide in Montanide, given subcutaneously with topical imiquimod. All donors had newly diagnosed IDH1-mutant astrocytomas of WHO grade 3 or 4 that showed loss of nuclear ATRX. The samples were drawn from NOA16, a multicentre, single-arm, open-label phase I trial in Germany that tested a mutant IDH1 peptide vaccine in humans for the first time. Genomic DNA for TCRB sequencing was extracted from EDTA blood using the DNeasy Blood and Tissue Kit. Results the study describes overall, beyond this receptor: Immune responses induced by the vaccine were seen in around 93% of patients across multiple MHC alleles. Availability determined which PBMC samples were chosen for TCRB deep sequencing. The authors noted that analyses of patient blood samples could not be reproduced because of sample limitations. Changes in the top peripheral T cell clonotypes picked up by TCRB sequencing did not appear to be linked to pseudoprogression.

In the case of this clone: Its antigen specificity is not known. The input lacks base qualities; no much larger clone sits a single base away.

This TCR derives from a man aged 18 to 30 with glioma. Here the chain combines TRBV6-5 and TRBJ2-7, and TRBD1 aligns with 7 junction nucleotides. The sample was PBMCs, taken from a glioma patient whose treatment included an IDH1 peptide vaccine. The sequence in DNA is TGTGCCAGCAGTCTGCGACAGGGCCACGAGCAGTACTTC. This codes for CASSLRQGHEQYF.